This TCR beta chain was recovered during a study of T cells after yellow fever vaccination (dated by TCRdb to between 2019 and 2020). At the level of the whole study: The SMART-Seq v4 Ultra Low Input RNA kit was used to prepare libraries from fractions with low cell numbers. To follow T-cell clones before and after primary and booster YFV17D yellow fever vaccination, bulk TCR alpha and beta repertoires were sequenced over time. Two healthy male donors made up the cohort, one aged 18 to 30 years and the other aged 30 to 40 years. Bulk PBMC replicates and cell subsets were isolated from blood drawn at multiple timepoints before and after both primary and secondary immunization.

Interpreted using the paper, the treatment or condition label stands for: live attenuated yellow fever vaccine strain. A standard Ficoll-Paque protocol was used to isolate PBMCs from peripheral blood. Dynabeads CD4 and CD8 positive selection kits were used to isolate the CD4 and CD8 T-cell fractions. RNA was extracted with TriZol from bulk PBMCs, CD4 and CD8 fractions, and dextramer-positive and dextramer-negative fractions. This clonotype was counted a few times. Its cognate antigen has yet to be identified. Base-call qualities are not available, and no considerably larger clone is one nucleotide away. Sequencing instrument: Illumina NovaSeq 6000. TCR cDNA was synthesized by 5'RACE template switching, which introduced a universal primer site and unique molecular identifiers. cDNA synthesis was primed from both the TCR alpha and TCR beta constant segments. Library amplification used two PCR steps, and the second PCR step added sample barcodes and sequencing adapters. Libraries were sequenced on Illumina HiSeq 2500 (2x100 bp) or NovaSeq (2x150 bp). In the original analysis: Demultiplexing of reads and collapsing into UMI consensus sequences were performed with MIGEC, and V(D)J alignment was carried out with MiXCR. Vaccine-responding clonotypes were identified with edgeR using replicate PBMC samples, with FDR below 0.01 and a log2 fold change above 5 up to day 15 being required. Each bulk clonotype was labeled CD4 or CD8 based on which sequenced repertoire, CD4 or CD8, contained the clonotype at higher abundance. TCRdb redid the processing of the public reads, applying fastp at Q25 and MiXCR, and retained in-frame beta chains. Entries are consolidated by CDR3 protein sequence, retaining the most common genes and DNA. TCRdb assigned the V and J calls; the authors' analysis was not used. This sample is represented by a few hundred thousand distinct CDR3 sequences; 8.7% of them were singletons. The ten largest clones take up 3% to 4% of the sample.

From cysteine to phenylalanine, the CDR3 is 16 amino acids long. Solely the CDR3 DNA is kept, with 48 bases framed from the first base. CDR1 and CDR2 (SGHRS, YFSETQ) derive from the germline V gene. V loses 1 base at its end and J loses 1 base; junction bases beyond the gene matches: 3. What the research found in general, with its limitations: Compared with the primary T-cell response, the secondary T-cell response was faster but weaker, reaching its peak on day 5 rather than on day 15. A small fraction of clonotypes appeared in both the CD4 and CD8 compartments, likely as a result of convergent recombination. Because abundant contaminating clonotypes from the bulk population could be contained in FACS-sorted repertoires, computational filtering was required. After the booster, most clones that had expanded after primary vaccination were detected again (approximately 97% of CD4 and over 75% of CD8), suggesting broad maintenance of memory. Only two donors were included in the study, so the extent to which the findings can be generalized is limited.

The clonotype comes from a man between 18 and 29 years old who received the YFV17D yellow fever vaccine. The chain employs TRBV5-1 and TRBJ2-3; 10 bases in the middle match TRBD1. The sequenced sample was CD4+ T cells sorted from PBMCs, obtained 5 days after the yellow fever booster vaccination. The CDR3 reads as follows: CASSLRQGAGTDTQYF. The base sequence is TGCGCCAGCAGCTTGAGACAGGGGGCAGGCACAGATACGCAGTATTTT.